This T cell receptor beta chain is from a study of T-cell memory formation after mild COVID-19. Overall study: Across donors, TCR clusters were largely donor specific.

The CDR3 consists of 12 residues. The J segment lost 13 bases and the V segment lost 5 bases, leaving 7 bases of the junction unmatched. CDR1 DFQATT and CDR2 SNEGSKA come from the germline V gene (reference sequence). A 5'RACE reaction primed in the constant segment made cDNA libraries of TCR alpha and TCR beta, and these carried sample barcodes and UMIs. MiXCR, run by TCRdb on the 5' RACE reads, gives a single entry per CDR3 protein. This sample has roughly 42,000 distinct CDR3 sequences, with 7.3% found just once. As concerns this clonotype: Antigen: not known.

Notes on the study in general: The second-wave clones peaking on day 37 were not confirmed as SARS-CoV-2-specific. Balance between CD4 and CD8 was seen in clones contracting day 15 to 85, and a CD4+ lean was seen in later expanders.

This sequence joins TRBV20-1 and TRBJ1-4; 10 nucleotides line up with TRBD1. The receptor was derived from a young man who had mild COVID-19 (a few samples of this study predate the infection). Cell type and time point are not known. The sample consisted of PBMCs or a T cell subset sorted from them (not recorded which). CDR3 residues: CSAEDRGPGLFF. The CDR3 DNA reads TGCAGTGCTGAAGACAGGGGGCCGGGACTGTTTTTT.